This TCR beta chain emerged from a study of blood T cell repertoires in COVID-19. Study-level background: COVID-19 samples, acute and convalescent, were from the United States, Italy and Spain. The analysed material was cDNA or gDNA that came from T cells, B-cell-depleted T cells, or PBMCs.

The CDR3 runs 16 residues. V dropped 3 bases and J dropped 4; count of bases not matched to a gene: 11. Looked up from germline, CDR1 is SGDLS and CDR2 is YYNGEE. Per the original methods: Cell counts per sample came from amplifying reference gene primers. Assay: immunoSEQ multiplex PCR; the TCRdb copy retains only in-frame clones and omits some. V, J and clone size are those of that table, while D and trimming were read from the DNA. The profile shows more than 250,000 clones, more than 80% of them singletons. Sequencing used peripheral blood. This sequence originates from a man between 18 and 29 years old who had recovered from COVID-19. The rearrangement uses TRBV9 and TRBJ2-3; TRBD2 agrees at 7 bases. The CDR3 coding sequence is TGTGCCAGCAGCGCGCTGGGGGGGGAAGCGGCAGATACGCAGTATTTT. This encodes CASSALGGEAADTQYF.